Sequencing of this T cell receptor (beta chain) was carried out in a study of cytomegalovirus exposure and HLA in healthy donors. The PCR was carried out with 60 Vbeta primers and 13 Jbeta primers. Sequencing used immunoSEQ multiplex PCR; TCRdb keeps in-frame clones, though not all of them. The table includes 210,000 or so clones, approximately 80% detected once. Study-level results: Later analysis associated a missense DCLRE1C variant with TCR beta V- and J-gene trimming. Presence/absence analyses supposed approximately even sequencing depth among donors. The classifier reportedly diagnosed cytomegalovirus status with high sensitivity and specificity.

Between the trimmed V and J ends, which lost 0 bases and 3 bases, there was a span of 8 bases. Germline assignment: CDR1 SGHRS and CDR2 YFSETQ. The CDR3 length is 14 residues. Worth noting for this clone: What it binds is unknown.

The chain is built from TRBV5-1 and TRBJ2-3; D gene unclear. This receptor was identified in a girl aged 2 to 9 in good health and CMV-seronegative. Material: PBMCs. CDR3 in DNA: TGCGCCAGCAGCTTGGACGCTAGAACAGATACGCAGTATTTT. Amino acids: CASSLDARTDTQYF.